These 18 T cell receptor beta chains share one sample of origin, sequenced in a study of T-cell memory formation after mild COVID-19. TCRdb analysed the 5' RACE reads with MiXCR anew, one entry per CDR3 protein. The data contain 100,000 or so distinct CDR3 sequences, over 8.5% of them singletons. The sequenced sample consisted of PBMCs or a T cell subset sorted from them (not recorded which). These receptors were obtained from a man aged 18-30 years who had mild COVID-19 (a few samples of this study predate the infection). Cell type and time point are not known.

This clonotype showed up many times. The chain employs TRBV9 and TRBJ1-4; D is ambiguous. CDR3 length: 13 residues. From germline, CDR1 is SGDLS and CDR2 YYNGEE. Trimming took off 5 bases at V and 0 bases at J, with 5 bases between the two ends. CDR3 in amino acids: CASSPATNEKLFF. The DNA for the CDR3 is TGTGCCAGCAGTCCTGCAACTAATGAAAAACTGTTTTTT.

This chain links TRBV4-1 with TRBJ1-1; no reliable D call. The CDR3 has 12 residues. Per germline, CDR1 MGHRA and CDR2 YSYEKL. Trimming stripped 6 bases from V and 4 bases from J, with 9 bases between. CDR3 residues: CASRRSATEAFF. The CDR3 DNA is TGCGCCAGCAGAAGGAGTGCCACTGAAGCTTTCTTT.

This clonotype was counted at least ten times. This rearrangement joins TRBV5-1 to TRBJ2-7; 8 bases map to TRBD2. The ends lost 1 base at V and 1 base at J; junction bases unmatched: 13. Germline assignment: CDR1 SGHRS and CDR2 YFSETQ. The CDR3 is made up of 18 amino acids. The CDR3 sequence: CASSLNILLAEGSYEQYF. The CDR3 region has the DNA TGCGCCAGCAGCTTGAATATCTTACTAGCGGAGGGGTCCTACGAGCAGTACTTC.

This chain joins TRBV7-9 and TRBJ1-1; D remains unclear. The CDR3 extends over 16 amino acids. The V gene lost 5 bases and the J gene lost 1 base, with 17 bases spanning the gap. From germline, CDR1 is SEHNR and CDR2 FQNEAQ (reference sequence). The CDR3 is CASSPRSGRQNTEAFF. In DNA form, the CDR3 reads TGTGCCAGCAGCCCCCGTTCCGGACGGCAGAACACTGAAGCTTTCTTT.

This clonotype was observed many times. The chain uses TRBV27 and TRBJ2-1; TRBD2 matches at 9 bases. Germline V gene data show CDR1 as MNHEY and CDR2 as SMNVEV (reference sequence). Trimming removed 8 bases from V and 7 bases from J; junction bases left unmatched: 6. The CDR3 contains 13 residues. In nucleotides, the CDR3 is TGTGCCAGCCTTAGCGGGGGAGATAATGAGCAGTTCTTC. Protein sequence: CASLSGGDNEQFF.

The chain combines TRBV3-1 with TRBJ2-5; D gene uncertain. The germline V gene encodes CDR1 LGHDT and CDR2 YNNKEL (reference sequence). Trimming left V 5 bases short and J 5 bases short, with 9 bases between. The CDR3 is made up of 12 amino acids. CDR3 nucleotides: TGTGCCAGCAGCGCCGATCTGGAGACCCAGTACTTC. Translating it yields CASSADLETQYF.

This clonotype was seen only a few times. The genes are TRBV4-3 and TRBJ1-5; no clear D gene. The CDR3 totals 16 residues. The germline V gene has CDR1 LGHNA and CDR2 YSLEER. Trimming took 0 bases from V and 4 from J, leaving 13 bases between them. CDR3 nucleotide sequence: TGCGCCAGCAGCCAAGATTCGGGCCTCCGGAATCAGCCCCAGCATTTT. The encoded protein is CASSQDSGLRNQPQHF.

The chain carries TRBV27 and TRBJ1-2; maybe TRBD1 (6 bases). With 10 bases removed from V and 8 bases from J, the gap between germline ends came to 23 bases. The CDR3 has 14 residues. Per the germline V gene, CDR1 is MNHEY and CDR2 is SMNVEV (reference sequence). CDR3 in DNA: TGTGCCACCCGTCTGACGGGGGGCTTTGACGGCTACACCTTC. This sequence encodes CATRLTGGFDGYTF.

This clonotype was recorded a few times. The chain has TRBV7-6 and TRBJ2-7, with TRBD1 as a possible D gene (6 bases). Trimming cost V 5 bases and J 9 bases, with 14 bases left between them. Germline loops: CDR1 SGHVS, CDR2 FNYEAQ. CDR3 length: 12 residues. CDR3 loop: CASSIGGRMQYF. For the CDR3, the DNA is TGTGCCAGCAGCATAGGGGGACGCATGCAGTACTTC.

The chain uses TRBV28 and TRBJ2-7, with a weak D call TRBD2 (5 bases). V was pared by 5 bases and J by 1 base, with 12 bases between. The CDR3 has 14 amino acids. CDR1 and CDR2 from the germline V gene are MDHEN and SYDVKM. This chain's CDR3 is CASSPGSGSYEQYV. The CDR3 coding sequence is TGTGCCAGCAGTCCGGGCTCGGGGTCCTACGAGCAGTACGTC.

About this clonotype: A read error may produce the germline difference seen at one junction end. The rearrangement links TRBV6-2 or TRBV6-3 to TRBJ2-3; 7 nucleotides line up with TRBD2. This CDR3 has 16 amino acids. The germline CDR1 and CDR2 sequences are MNHEY and SVGEGT. CDR3 loop: CASSHSYISGEIGQYF. CDR3 coding DNA: TGTGCCAGCAGTCACTCCTATATCAGCGGGGAAATCGGGCAGTATTTT.

This clonotype appeared many times. V gene TRBV12-3 or TRBV12-4 combines with J gene TRBJ2-4; 8 nucleotides agree with TRBD1. V shed 7 bases, J shed 1 base, and the junction held 12 bases outside the gene matches. CDR3 length: 17 residues. The CDR3 spells CASKAPTGGNAKNIQYF. CDR3 DNA: TGTGCCAGCAAGGCCCCCACAGGGGGTAACGCCAAAAACATTCAGTACTTC.

This clonotype was counted ten times or more. The J gene is TRBJ2-1, the V gene TRBV11-2, with D perhaps matching TRBD2 (6 bases). The CDR3 totals 15 residues. The ends were cut back, 3 bases at V and 0 bases at J, with 9 bases in the middle. Germline CDR1 SGHAT, CDR2 FQNNGV. CDR3 nucleotide sequence: TGTGCCAGCAGCTTCGACGGGAGCTCCTACAATGAGCAGTTCTTC. Encoded protein: CASSFDGSSYNEQFF.

CDR3 nucleotides: TGTGCCAGAAGCCCACGACAGGGGGCTGTCAATGAGCAGTTCTTC. Translated, it gives CARSPRQGAVNEQFF. The V call is TRBV5-3, the J call TRBJ2-1; 10 bases are shared with TRBD1. TRBV5-3 counts as an open reading frame of uncertain function. V shed 4 bases and J 6 bases; nucleotides not matched to a gene: 7. The CDR3 loop spans 15 amino acids.

This clonotype was recorded a few times. V usage is TRBV12-3 or TRBV12-4 and J usage is TRBJ2-3; D gene uncertain. There are 13 residues in the CDR3. V was shortened by 10 bases and J by 0 bases, with 11 bases between the two germline ends. The CDR3 loop is CANTKTSTDTQYF. CDR3 sequence (DNA): TGTGCCAACACTAAGACTAGCACAGATACGCAGTATTTT.

This chain joins TRBV11-2 and TRBJ2-7, with D possibly matching TRBD2 (6 bases). This CDR3 spans 16 amino acids. V shed 2 bases and J shed 2 bases, with 16 bases lying between them. Germline V lookup: CDR1 SGHAT, CDR2 FQNNGV. The CDR3 nucleotides read TGTGCCAGCAGCTTACGAGCTAGCGTGTGGGCCTACGAGCAGTACTTC. Translating gives CASSLRASVWAYEQYF.

This clonotype turned up a few times. The chain joins TRBV6-5 to TRBJ2-5, with D tentatively TRBD1 or TRBD2 (9 bases each). Trimming removed 6 bases at V and 0 bases at J, with 35 bases between. The length of the CDR3 is 22 residues. Germline-derived CDR1 and CDR2 are MNHEY and SVGAGI. This CDR3 is CASSRPNRGQRAGGPYQETQYF. CDR3 DNA: TGTGCCAGCAGCCGTCCTAACAGGGGGCAAAGAGCGGGGGGACCGTACCAAGAGACCCAGTACTTC.

Only a few counts were recorded for this clonotype. The V call is TRBV4-1, the J call TRBJ1-5; 8 bases align to TRBD1. Germline CDR1 reads MGHRA; CDR2 reads YSYEKL. The V segment lost 0 bases and the J segment 6 bases; nucleotides outside the gene matches: 4. The CDR3 is 15 amino acids. The CDR3 loop reads CASSQDDRGGQPQHF. CDR3 DNA: TGCGCCAGCAGCCAAGACGACAGGGGAGGTCAGCCCCAGCATTTT.